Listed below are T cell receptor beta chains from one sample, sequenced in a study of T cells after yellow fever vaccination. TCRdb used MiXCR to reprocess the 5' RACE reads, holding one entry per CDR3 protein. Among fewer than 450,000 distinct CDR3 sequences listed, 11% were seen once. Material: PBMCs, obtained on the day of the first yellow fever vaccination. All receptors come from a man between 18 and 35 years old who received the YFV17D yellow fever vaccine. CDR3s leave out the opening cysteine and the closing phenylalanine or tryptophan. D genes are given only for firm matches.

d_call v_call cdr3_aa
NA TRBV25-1 ASRGEFEQKLF
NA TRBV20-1 SASPDLNTEAF
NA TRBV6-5 ASKVTGSLGYT
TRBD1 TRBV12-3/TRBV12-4 ASSYGTAYNSPLH
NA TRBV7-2 ASSPRSRNYGYT
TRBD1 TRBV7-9 ASSRAGGDGYT
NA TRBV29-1 SVESGKGPNTEAF
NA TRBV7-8 ASSLRAGSDTQY
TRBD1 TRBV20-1 SATLRDRVFEQY
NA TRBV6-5 ASSYARALSYNEQF
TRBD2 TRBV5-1 ASSAGTSGYTGELF
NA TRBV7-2 ASSLLPTDTNTEAF
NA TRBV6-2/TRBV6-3 ASSYGRLGARGGNQPQH
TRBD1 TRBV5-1 ASSLGTGVDGYT
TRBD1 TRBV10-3 AIGTGELSGANVLT
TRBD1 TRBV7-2 ASSLTPGTGYNEQF
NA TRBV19 ASSIVPSPGPSNQPQH
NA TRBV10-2 ASSPPYQNIQY
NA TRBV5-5 ASSLVPGEADTQY
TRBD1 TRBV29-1 SVGLTGGKTV
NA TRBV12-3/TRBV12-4 ASRTGNTGELF
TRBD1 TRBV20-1 SARGDRASRETQY
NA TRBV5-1 ASSLEGRRTDTQY
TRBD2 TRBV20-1 SARDGGEGETQY
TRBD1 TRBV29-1 SGQGLGETQY
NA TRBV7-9 ASSHPRTDYNEQF
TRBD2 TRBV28 ASSTTTGGRETQETQY
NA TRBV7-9 ASSSLGPPLH
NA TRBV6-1 ASSENLPGGNQY
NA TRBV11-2 ASSSPRGTGELF
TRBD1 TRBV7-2 ASSRGQVGEQF
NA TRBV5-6 ASSLSLTRLGTDTQY
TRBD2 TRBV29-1 SADGLAGSRDTQY
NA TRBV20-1 SLRSDGNQPQH
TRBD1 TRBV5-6 ASSLDLGTGENEQF
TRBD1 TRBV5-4 ASSLKQGNEQF
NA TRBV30 AWSVSAGRTQY
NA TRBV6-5 ASSLPGGYGYT
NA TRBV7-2 ASSLTRGYSNQPQH
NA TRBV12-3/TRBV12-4 ASSRSANQPQH
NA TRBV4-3 ASSQDRGGAGELF
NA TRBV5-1 ASSPPGLGYNEQF
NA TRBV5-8 ASSQRIWGVQPQH